A single sample is the source of the 20 T cell receptor beta chains below, sequenced in a study of regulatory T cells in long-lasting Graves disease. The authors built TCR beta libraries using iRepertoire HTBI primers and Arm-PCR of CDR3 regions. Each CDR3 protein gets one entry after TCRdb re-called the multiplex PCR reads with MiXCR. The data contain 650,000 to 850,000 distinct CDR3 sequences, around 30% of them singletons. Time point given: persistent/refractory GD, antithyroid drugs over 5 years with positive TRAb. Following extraction of RNA from PBMCs, that RNA was used to make the TCR library. The specimen was peripheral blood mononuclear cells (PBMCs), collected when the disease was refractory, from a patient treated with antithyroid drugs. Receptor source: a female donor with Graves disease.

This clonotype has ten or more counts. The chain carries TRBV6-1 and TRBJ2-5; 7 positions match TRBD1. V shed 6 bases and J 2 bases; nucleotides not matched to a gene: 6. Germline V gene data show CDR1 as MNHNS and CDR2 as SASEGT. The CDR3 runs 14 residues. The CDR3 sequence is CASRLGTVQETQYF. In nucleotides, the CDR3 is TGTGCCAGCAGGCTCGGGACAGTACAAGAGACCCAGTACTTC.

In its sample, this clonotype was seen many times. The rearrangement joins TRBV12-5 to TRBJ2-1; 12 positions agree with TRBD2. V shed 5 bases and J 7 bases; nucleotides not matched to a gene: 12. This CDR3 spans 17 amino acids. CDR1 is LGHNT and CDR2 is FRNRAP in the germline V gene. The CDR3 nucleotides are TGTGCTAGTGGTCCGTCTACCGGACTAGCGGGAACGAATGAGCAGTTCTTC. The encoded protein is CASGPSTGLAGTNEQFF.

The chain employs TRBV6-1 and TRBJ1-5, with a tentative D call TRBD1 (5 bases). The length of the CDR3 is 15 residues. The V end lost 6 bases, the J end lost 3 bases, and 15 bases lay between the germline ends. Germline CDR1 reads MNHNS; CDR2 reads SASEGT. The CDR3 region has the DNA TGTGCCAGCAGCTTACAGGTCGGGGTCAATCAGCCCCAGCATTTT. Protein product: CASSLQVGVNQPQHF.

V and J are TRBV12-3 or TRBV12-4 and TRBJ2-5; 10 bases match TRBD2. This CDR3 comprises 14 residues. V was clipped by 7 bases and J by 3 bases; unmatched bases: 5. The CDR3 nucleotides are TGTGCCAGCACCCAAGGACTAGCGGAAGAGACCCAGTACTTC. As protein: CASTQGLAEETQYF.

This clonotype was picked up a small number of times. The chain has TRBV12-3 or TRBV12-4 and TRBJ1-2; D remains unclear. With 4 bases removed from V and 3 bases from J, the gap between germline ends came to 12 bases. The CDR3 covers 14 residues. CDR3 sequence: CASSYGRDYYGYTF. The CDR3 bases are TGTGCCAGCAGTTACGGCCGGGATTACTATGGCTACACCTTC.

There are many counts of this clonotype. This chain links TRBV20-1 with TRBJ2-7; 12 nucleotides match TRBD2. From germline, CDR1 is DFQATT and CDR2 SNEGSKA (reference sequence). The CDR3 has 13 residues. The CDR3 DNA is TGCAGCGCTCTAGCGGGAGGGACTTACGAGCAGTACTTC. Amino acid sequence: CSALAGGTYEQYF.

The J gene is TRBJ2-2, the V gene TRBV12-3 or TRBV12-4, with a weak D call TRBD2 (6 bases). The CDR3 is 15 residues long. The V gene lost 7 bases and the J gene lost 0 bases, with 12 bases spanning the gap. The DNA of the CDR3 is TGTGCCAGCAACGGGGGAGGCCCGAACACCGGGGAGCTGTTTTTT. It encodes CASNGGGPNTGELFF.

The rearrangement uses TRBV6-1 and TRBJ2-7; 7 bases fit TRBD2. Trimming cost V 5 bases and J 5 bases; bases outside gene matches: 9. Looked up from germline, CDR1 is MNHNS and CDR2 is SASEGT. This CDR3 is built from 14 residues. This CDR3 reads CASSRKRDLHEQYF. The DNA of the CDR3 is TGTGCCAGCAGTCGCAAGCGGGATCTACACGAGCAGTACTTC.

The CDR3 region has the DNA TGTGCCAGCAGCTACCGGGACAGGGCATTCTACGAGCAGTACTTC. Protein sequence: CASSYRDRAFYEQYF. This rearrangement joins TRBV5-6 to TRBJ2-7; 9 bases match TRBD1. The CDR3 is 15 residues long. V gave up 3 bases and J gave up 3 bases; unmatched junction bases: 7. Germline CDR1 reads SGHDT; CDR2 reads YYEEEE.

This chain joins TRBV7-7 and TRBJ2-1, with 11 bases fitting TRBD1. The CDR3 is 16 amino acids. The V and J ends lost 5 bases and 4 bases, in that order; junction bases with no gene match: 7. Germline V gives CDR1 SSHAT, CDR2 FNYEAQ (reference sequence). This CDR3 reads CASSQRTGGAYNEQFF. In DNA, the CDR3 is TGTGCCAGCAGCCAAAGGACAGGGGGCGCTTACAATGAGCAGTTCTTC.

V usage is TRBV5-1 and J usage is TRBJ1-2; D unresolved. The V end was cut by 0 bases, the J end by 6 bases, with 12 bases between. CDR1 is SGHRS, CDR2 YFSETQ, per germline. This CDR3 spans 14 amino acids. The CDR3 sequence is CASSLGPGRHGYTF. The CDR3 DNA sequence: TGCGCCAGCAGCTTGGGGCCAGGTCGGCATGGCTACACCTTC.

The CDR3 protein is CASSLDGSGLYEQYF. The CDR3 region has the DNA TGTGCCAGCAGTTTAGACGGCAGCGGACTCTACGAGCAGTACTTC. The chain has TRBV12-3 or TRBV12-4 and TRBJ2-7; possible D gene TRBD2, 5 bases. The CDR3 sequence is 15 residues long. V lost 1 base and J lost 3, with 13 bases in between.

This clonotype was found many times. CDR3 residues: CASSSPRLAGYLNTGELFF. The CDR3 coding sequence is TGTGCCAGCAGTTCTCCTCGACTAGCGGGTTACCTTAACACCGGGGAGCTGTTTTTT. The chain recombines TRBV12-3 or TRBV12-4 with TRBJ2-2, with 10 bases lining up with TRBD2. J lost 2 bases, V lost 4 bases, and 13 bases had no gene match. There are 19 residues in the CDR3.

This sequence joins TRBV14 and TRBJ1-4; D not certain. Looked up from germline, CDR1 is SGHDN and CDR2 is FVKESK. The CDR3 spans 16 residues. V lost 0 bases to trimming and J lost 0 bases, with 8 bases between them. The DNA for the CDR3 is TGTGCCAGCAGCCAAGATGCCCCTGCAACTAATGAAAAACTGTTTTTT. Translated, it gives CASSQDAPATNEKLFF. The full variable domain, rest sourced from reference TRBV14 and TRBJ1-4, is EAGVTQFPSHSVIEKGQTVTLRCDPISGHDNLYWYRRVMGKEIKFLLHFVKESKQDESGMPNNRFLAERTGGTYSTLKVQPAELEDSGVYFCASSQDAPATNEKLFFGSGTQLSVL.

The chain combines TRBV6-5 with TRBJ1-2; D is unclear. V lost 2 bases and J lost 5, with 12 bases in between. CDR3 length equals 14 residues. Per the germline V gene, CDR1 is MNHEY and CDR2 is SVGAGI. The CDR3 DNA sequence: TGTGCCAGCAGTTACATAGGGTCTCGTTATGGCTACACCTTC. This sequence encodes CASSYIGSRYGYTF.

The chain employs TRBV11-3 and TRBJ2-3, with TRBD2 matching 9 bases. The V and J ends lost 4 bases and 2 bases, in that order; junction bases with no gene match: 10. The CDR3 spans 17 residues. Looked up from germline, CDR1 is SGHNT and CDR2 is YENEEA. CDR3 sequence: CASSSNLLAGDTDTQYF. CDR3 in DNA: TGTGCCAGCAGCTCCAATCTACTAGCGGGCGACACAGATACGCAGTATTTT.

This clonotype was detected only a few times. The chain uses TRBV30 and TRBJ1-1, with D hard to call. Germline loops: CDR1 GTSNPN, CDR2 SVGIG (reference sequence). CDR3 length equals 12 residues. V was shortened by 3 bases and J by 4 bases, with 9 bases between the two germline ends. This chain's CDR3 is CAWRRVVTEAFF. CDR3 nucleotides: TGTGCCTGGAGAAGGGTAGTCACTGAAGCTTTCTTT.

This chain links TRBV29-1 with TRBJ1-4, with D tentatively TRBD1 (6 bases). V shed 1 base and J shed 2 bases, with 14 bases lying between them. The V gene's germline CDR1 is SQVTM and CDR2 ANQGSEA. This CDR3 has 16 residues. The CDR3 bases are TGCAGCGTTGAAGGAGGGCCAGGGGAGACTAATGAAAAACTGTTTTTT. It specifies CSVEGGPGETNEKLFF.

The chain recombines TRBV20-1 with TRBJ2-3, with D perhaps TRBD2 (5 bases). Per germline, CDR1 DFQATT and CDR2 SNEGSKA (reference sequence). V gave up 1 base and J gave up 8 bases, with 10 bases separating them. This CDR3 spans 12 amino acids. The DNA for the CDR3 is TGCAGTGCTAGAGTCGGGGAACGTACGCAGTATTTT. This gives the protein CSARVGERTQYF.

This clonotype occurred a few times. The V and J genes are TRBV28 and TRBJ1-5; D gene uncertain. Germline V gene data show CDR1 as MDHEN and CDR2 as SYDVKM. V was clipped by 6 bases and J by 0 bases, with 15 bases between them. This CDR3 has 16 amino acids. The CDR3 protein is CASRSRAAHSNQPQHF. The CDR3 DNA follows: TGTGCCAGCAGAAGTCGGGCAGCACATAGCAATCAGCCCCAGCATTTT.